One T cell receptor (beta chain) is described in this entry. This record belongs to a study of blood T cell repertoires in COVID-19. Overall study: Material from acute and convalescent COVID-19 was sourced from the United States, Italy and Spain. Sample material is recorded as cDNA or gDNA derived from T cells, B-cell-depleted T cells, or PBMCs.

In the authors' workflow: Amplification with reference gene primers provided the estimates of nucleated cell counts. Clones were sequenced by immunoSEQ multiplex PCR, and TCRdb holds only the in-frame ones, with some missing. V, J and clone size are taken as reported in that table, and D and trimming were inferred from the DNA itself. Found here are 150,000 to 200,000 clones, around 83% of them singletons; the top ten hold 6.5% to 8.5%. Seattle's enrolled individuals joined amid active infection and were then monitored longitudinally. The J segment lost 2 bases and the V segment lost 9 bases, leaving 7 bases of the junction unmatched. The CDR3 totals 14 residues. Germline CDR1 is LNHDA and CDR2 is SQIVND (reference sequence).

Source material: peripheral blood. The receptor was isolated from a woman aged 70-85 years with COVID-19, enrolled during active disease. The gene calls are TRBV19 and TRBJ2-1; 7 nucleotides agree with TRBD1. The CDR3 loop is CASVDREPYNEQFF. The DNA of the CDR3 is TGTGCCAGCGTCGACAGGGAGCCCTACAATGAGCAGTTCTTC.